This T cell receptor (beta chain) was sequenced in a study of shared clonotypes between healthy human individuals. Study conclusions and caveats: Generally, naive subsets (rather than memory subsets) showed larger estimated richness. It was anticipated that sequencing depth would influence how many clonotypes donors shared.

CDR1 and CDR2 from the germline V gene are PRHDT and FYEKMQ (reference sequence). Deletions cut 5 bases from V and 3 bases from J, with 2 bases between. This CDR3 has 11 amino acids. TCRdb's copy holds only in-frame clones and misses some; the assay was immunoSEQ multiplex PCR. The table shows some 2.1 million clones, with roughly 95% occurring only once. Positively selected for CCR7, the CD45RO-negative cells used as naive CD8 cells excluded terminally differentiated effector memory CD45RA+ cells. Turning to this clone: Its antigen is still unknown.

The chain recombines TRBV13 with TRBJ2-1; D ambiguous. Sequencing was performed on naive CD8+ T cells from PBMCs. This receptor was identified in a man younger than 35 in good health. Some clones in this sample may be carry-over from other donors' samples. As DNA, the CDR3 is TGTGCCAGCAGCAACTACAATGAGCAGTTCTTC. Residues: CASSNYNEQFF.